This T cell receptor beta chain was captured by sequencing in a study of blood T cell repertoires in COVID-19. CDR1 is WSHSY and CDR2 is SAAADI in the germline V gene. The CDR3 contains 11 residues. Trimming took 6 bases from V and 4 from J, leaving 6 bases between them. Recruited during active infection, patients (from Seattle) were subsequently followed longitudinally. In the source study's methods: Reference gene primer amplification gave estimated nucleated cell counts. Data came from immunoSEQ multiplex PCR; TCRdb stores just in-frame clones and leaves some out. From that table come the V and J calls and clone size; the DNA was used to work out D and trimming. The data show some 170,000 clones, 80% to 90% seen once.

This sequence joins TRBV10-2 and TRBJ2-5; D is ambiguous. The sequence derives from a woman aged 40 to 55 with COVID-19, enrolled during active disease. Specimen: peripheral blood. Written as DNA, the CDR3 is TGCGCCAGCAGCGCGGCAGAGACCCAGTACTTC. Its protein product is CASSAAETQYF.